The sequence of this TCR beta chain was determined in a study of shared clonotypes between healthy human individuals (dated by TCRdb to 2020 to 2021). Some background on the complete study: The cohort included three men and a couple of women between 18 and 49 years of age. Libraries were prepared and TCR repertoires were sequenced by different laboratories using diverse techniques, in order to increase sequencing depth and limit assay-specific biases. The study deeply sequenced blood TCR repertoires of about 5 healthy adults to estimate repertoire size and the extent of clonotype sharing between individuals. Leukapheresis yielded between about 0.94 and 8.9 billion PBMCs per donor. Per donor, three plates each were used for CD4 naive and CD4 memory, two for CD8 naive, and one for CD8 memory.

TCR CDR3 regions were amplified from genomic DNA by multiplex PCR using the deep immunoSEQ assay. Extracted genomic DNA from each cell subset was spread evenly across all wells of several immunoSEQ 96-well plates, with each plate serving as a replicate. Each replicate PCR for sorted subsets received roughly 0.2 ug genomic DNA, equal to about 30,000 T cell genomes. Purified libraries were measured with a Qubit 3.0 fluorometer, size-checked on a Bioanalyzer 2100, and measured again with the KAPA Library Quantification kit. A separate single-read 150-cycle Illumina NextSeq 550 flow cell was used to sequence each immunoSEQ 96-well plate. The authors processed their data as follows. Because the immunoSEQ output included only junctional sequences and no quality scores, the filtering could not be the same as the filtering used for full-length reads. To assign V/J genes and CDR3, sequences were annotated using PyIR, a Python wrapper for IgBLAST v1.9, with IMGT germline references. Any read was removed if the V/J assignment was weak (E-value above 1e-6), the CDR3 was missing, or the read contained stop codons, out-of-frame junctions, or ambiguous translated residues. A V3J clonotype was defined by an identical inferred V gene, J gene, and CDR3 amino acid sequence. The percentage overlap between two repertoires was calculated by dividing the number of shared unique clonotypes by the size of the smaller repertoire. Richness of each repertoire was evaluated using RTK rarefaction, the Chao1 estimator, and Recon v2.1 estimates of unobserved clonotypes. OLGA was used to compute generation probabilities for all TCRbeta clonotypes that the gDNA method yielded from a handful of donors. The table comes from immuneACCESS by way of TCRdb, which keeps in-frame sequences with V and J called. Part of the clones is missing from these tables; in studies checked, under half for an unresolved V gene and the rest for unknown reasons. The V and J calls and clone size are taken from that table; D and trimming were inferred from the DNA. This sample is represented by about 2.1 million clones; 90% to 95% of them were singletons. The top ten hold more than 1.5% of the sample.

Reading from cysteine to phenylalanine, the CDR3 counts 14 amino acids. Only the CDR3 part of the read is kept: 42 bases, read in frame from the first base. Via the germline V gene, CDR1 is MNHNS and CDR2 SASEGT. Germline trimming amounts to 5 bases on V and 2 bases on J, with 4 as the count of junction bases outside the gene matches. On this clone: Its specific antigen is unknown. The record has no base qualities; no much larger clone is one base away.

CD8 naive samples were obtained by positive selection for CCR7 among CD45RO-negative cells, yielding a CD45RA+CCR7+ population from which TemRA cells were excluded. The donors were healthy, HIV-negative adults with no recently reported acute infections or vaccinations. All donors were Caucasian adults living in Nashville, Tennessee, USA. Blood was collected by leukapheresis, and PBMCs were isolated by Ficoll-Histopaque density gradient centrifugation and then cryopreserved in liquid nitrogen vapor phase. Purity and quantity of every magnetically sorted T cell population were checked by analytical flow cytometry. From each sorted fraction, genomic DNA was isolated and quantified by UV absorbance on a Nanodrop 2000c. What the work shows at the level of the full study, not this receptor alone: Rarefaction of sorted-subset datasets indicated incomplete sequencing despite the large sequencing depth. Pairwise subsampling led to the expectation that sequencing depth would affect the degree of clonotype sharing among donors. Compared with non-shared clonotypes, clonotypes shared by all four sorted-subset donors had higher generation probabilities. Sharing across a handful of donors was observed for approximately 5% of naive CD4, 3% to 3.5% of naive CD8, roughly 2.3% of memory CD4, and around 0.44% of memory CD8 clonotypes. Estimated clonotype richness was generally larger for naive than for memory subsets. Sampling was limited to blood, and TCR repertoires in tissue likely differ from TCR repertoires in blood. Because the study included only a small number of donors, the genetic and exposure-history diversity represented was limited.

In this chain, TRBV6-1 is recombined with TRBJ2-7; 9 bases in the middle match TRBD1. Sequencing was carried out using naive CD8+ T cells from PBMCs. The intended sense of this specimen's cell subset or site label: CD45RA+CCR7+. The receptor was derived from a man between 18 and 35 years old in good health. Some clones in this sample may be carry-over from other donors' samples. The nucleotide sequence reads as follows: TGTGCCAGCAGTACGGGACAGGGTCCCTACGAGCAGTACTTC. Its translation is CASSTGQGPYEQYF.